This passage covers 3 T cell receptor beta chains from one sample sequenced in a study of blood T cell repertoires in COVID-19 (dated by TCRdb to 2019 to 2021). Receptor libraries were prepared by the immunoSEQ multiplex PCR assay. TCRdb's version of the immuneACCESS table is confined to in-frame rearrangements and falls short of the full clone set. An unresolved V gene accounts for under half of the shortfall where checked; the remainder is of unknown origin. Here the sample has 200,000 to 300,000 clones; roughly 80% occur a single time. The ten largest clones capture 4.2% of the sample. The sample consisted of peripheral blood. The source is a man in his 60s with acute or convalescent COVID-19.

The chain combines TRBV25-1 with TRBJ2-3; D remains ambiguous. The CDR3 runs 15 residues. CDR1 is MGHDK and CDR2 is SYGVNS in the germline V gene. V was cut by 2 bases and J by 0 bases, with 9 bases left in between. The CDR3 protein is CASSESWSSTDTQYF. CDR3 nucleotides: TGTGCCAGCAGTGAAAGCTGGTCCAGCACAGATACGCAGTATTTT.

This chain uses TRBV30 with TRBJ1-2; D is undetermined. V was clipped by 8 bases and J by 2 bases, with 12 bases between them. In germline, CDR1 is GTSNPN, CDR2 SVGIG (reference sequence). The CDR3 has 12 amino acids. The CDR3 is CARDKRNYGYTF. CDR3 DNA sequence: TGTGCCCGAGACAAACGCAACTATGGCTACACCTTC.

V usage is TRBV19 and J usage is TRBJ2-3; TRBD2 matches 9 bases. Trimming at V came to 8 bases and at J to 3 bases, leaving 3 bases not matched to a gene. This CDR3 has 13 amino acids. Germline CDR1 LNHDA, CDR2 SQIVND (reference sequence). In DNA form, the CDR3 reads TGTGCCAGTCAACTAGCGGGTACAGATACGCAGTATTTT. Encoded protein: CASQLAGTDTQYF.